These 28 T cell receptor beta chains share one sample of origin, sequenced in a study of shared clonotypes between healthy human individuals. This table comes from immunoSEQ multiplex PCR, and its TCRdb copy is limited to in-frame clones, with some not included. There are about 1 million clones in the sample; more than 60% occur only once, and about 1.5% lies in the top ten. Sequenced input: memory CD4+ T cells sorted from blood. The subset denotes: CD45RA-negative fraction. The receptor set was obtained from a man younger than 35 in good health.

The chain is built from TRBV5-8 and TRBJ2-3; TRBD1 matches 8 bases. Per the germline V gene, CDR1 is SGHTS and CDR2 is YDEGEE. Losses at the gene ends were 5 bases for V and 8 bases for J; bases not matched to a gene: 13. The CDR3 is 15 residues long. The CDR3 DNA reads TGTGCCAGCAGGGAGGGACAGGCAAGGAAGCTTACGCAGTATTTT. It specifies CASREGQARKLTQYF.

The chain links TRBV29-1 to TRBJ2-3; 9 bases agree with TRBD2. The CDR3 spans 16 residues. CDR1 is SQVTM and CDR2 is ANQGSEA in the germline V gene. Losses at the gene ends were 4 bases for V and 0 bases for J; bases not matched to a gene: 8. CDR3 loop: CSVVGGRAFSTDTQYF. The CDR3 coding sequence is TGCAGCGTTGTAGGCGGGAGGGCCTTTAGCACAGATACGCAGTATTTT.

The chain combines TRBV5-8 with TRBJ2-5; D is tentatively TRBD1 or TRBD2 (6 bases each). The ends were cut back, 0 bases at V and 6 bases at J, with 12 bases in the middle. This CDR3 comprises 14 residues. Per germline, CDR1 SGHTS and CDR2 YDEGEE. The CDR3 protein is CASSLVGGGKTQYF. The CDR3 coding sequence is TGTGCCAGCAGCTTGGTAGGGGGAGGAAAGACCCAGTACTTC.

To note about this clone: Other DNA variants within this sample encode the same CDR3. The chain links TRBV4-2 to TRBJ2-3; TRBD1 might be the D (6 bases). Germline V gene lookup returns CDR1 LGHNA and CDR2 YNFKEQ. There are 16 residues in the CDR3. V lost 0 bases, J lost 3 bases, and 13 bases lay in between. CDR3 residues: CASSQEGRGGTDTQYF. As DNA, the CDR3 is TGTGCCAGCAGCCAAGAGGGGCGAGGGGGTACAGATACGCAGTATTTT.

This clone occurred a few times. The V call is TRBV6-1, the J call TRBJ2-1, with 10 bases matching TRBD2. Trimming at V came to 2 bases and at J to 10 bases, leaving 8 bases not matched to a gene. The CDR3 is 15 amino acids. Germline lookup yields CDR1 MNHNS and CDR2 SASEGT. CDR3 DNA: TGTGCCAGCAGTGAAATGTGGACTAGCGGCAACGAGCAGTTCTTC. Its protein product is CASSEMWTSGNEQFF.

This chain uses TRBV11-2 with TRBJ2-1; D remains unclear. Between the trimmed V and J ends, which lost 1 base and 4 bases, there was a span of 5 bases. Germline loops: CDR1 SGHAT, CDR2 FQNNGV. The CDR3 extends over 13 amino acids. The CDR3 bases are TGTGCCAGCAGCTTAGTCCGATACAATGAGCAGTTCTTC. Residues: CASSLVRYNEQFF.

J is TRBJ2-5 and V is TRBV18, with D perhaps TRBD2 (6 bases). Trimming took off 0 bases at V and 4 bases at J, with 9 bases between the two ends. Germline V gives CDR1 KGHSH, CDR2 LQKENI. The CDR3 is 14 amino acids. The CDR3 spells CASSPPGGLETQYF. The DNA for the CDR3 is TGTGCCAGCTCACCACCGGGGGGATTAGAGACCCAGTACTTC.

The V and J genes are TRBV2 and TRBJ2-3; D unclear. CDR1 and CDR2 (germline): SNHLY, FYNNEI. Trimming left V 6 bases short and J 1 base short, with 8 bases between. The CDR3 covers 13 residues. The CDR3 DNA is TGTGCCAGCAGAGGGTTCCGCACAGATACGCAGTATTTT. This encodes CASRGFRTDTQYF.

This rearrangement joins TRBV6-1 to TRBJ1-5; D perhaps matches TRBD1 (5 bases). Germline CDR1 and CDR2: MNHNS and SASEGT. The CDR3 runs 13 residues. Trimming took off 8 bases at V and 0 bases at J, with 8 bases between the two ends. The CDR3 loop reads CASQGNSNQPQHF. The CDR3 DNA reads as TGTGCCAGCCAGGGCAATAGCAATCAGCCCCAGCATTTT.

The chain carries TRBV30 and TRBJ1-1; 8 bases line up with TRBD1. From germline, CDR1 is GTSNPN and CDR2 SVGIG (reference sequence). The V gene end was trimmed by 3 bases and the J gene end by 1 base; junction bases not matched to a gene: 4. This CDR3 has 14 amino acids. CDR3: CAWSTGTGNTEAFF. CDR3 DNA: TGTGCCTGGAGCACAGGGACAGGGAACACTGAAGCTTTCTTT.

The gene calls are TRBV9 and TRBJ2-2; 14 bases are shared with TRBD2. Germline CDR1 and CDR2: SGDLS and YYNGEE. J was trimmed by 1 base and V by 4 bases; bases with no gene match: 6. The CDR3 runs 18 residues. CDR3 protein: CASSFGLAGGVNTGELFF. The CDR3 nucleotides read TGTGCCAGCAGCTTCGGACTAGCGGGGGGCGTGAACACCGGGGAGCTGTTTTTT. The full variable domain, its missing parts supplied by reference TRBV9 and TRBJ2-2, is DSGVTQTPKHLITATGQRVTLRCSPRSGDLSVYWYQQSLDQGLQFLIQYYNGEERAKGNILERFSAQQFPDLHSELNLSSLELGDSALYFCASSFGLAGGVNTGELFFGEGSRLTVL.

Only a few counts were recorded for this clone. This chain uses TRBV5-1 with TRBJ2-2; possible D gene TRBD2, 5 bases. Germline CDR1 and CDR2: SGHRS and YFSETQ. This CDR3 is 15 amino acids long. Between the trimmed V and J ends, which lost 3 bases and 5 bases, there was a span of 14 bases. Here the CDR3 reads CASSSGTYGTGELFF. CDR3 coding DNA: TGCGCCAGCAGCTCGGGAACGTACGGGACCGGGGAGCTGTTTTTT.

This chain uses TRBV10-3 with TRBJ2-6; 8 bases are a match to TRBD2. CDR1 is ENHRY and CDR2 is SYGVKD in the germline V gene. V was pared by 2 bases and J by 2 bases, with 11 bases of the junction left unmatched. The CDR3 spans 19 residues. CDR3 in amino acids: CAISEGGTGGLPGANVLTF. CDR3 in DNA: TGTGCCATCAGTGAGGGGGGTACGGGAGGGTTGCCTGGGGCCAACGTCCTGACTTTC.

Here the CDR3 reads CASSQTRNIQYF. CDR3 DNA sequence: TGTGCCAGCAGTCAGACCCGAAACATTCAGTACTTC. The chain is built from TRBV6-6 and TRBJ2-4, with unresolved D. The CDR3 has 12 amino acids. Germline CDR1 MNHNY, CDR2 SVGAGI (reference sequence). Between the trimmed V and J ends, which lost 5 bases and 6 bases, there was a span of 8 bases.

The rearrangement links TRBV6-6 to TRBJ2-3, with 11 bases identical to TRBD2. J was trimmed by 4 bases and V by 2 bases; bases with no gene match: 2. CDR3 size: 15 residues. CDR1 and CDR2 from the germline V gene are MNHNY and SVGAGI (reference sequence). Here the CDR3 reads CASSYALAGADTQYF. The DNA for the CDR3 is TGTGCCAGCAGTTACGCACTAGCGGGAGCAGATACGCAGTATTTT.

J is TRBJ1-2 and V is TRBV28, with 12 bases that match TRBD1. CDR1 and CDR2 (germline): MDHEN, SYDVKM. There are 16 residues in the CDR3. The V gene end was trimmed by 5 bases and the J gene end by 7 bases; junction bases not matched to a gene: 11. The chain's CDR3 is CASSTGTGGNWRGYTF. The DNA of the CDR3 is TGTGCCAGCAGTACGGGGACAGGGGGCAACTGGCGTGGCTACACCTTC.

The genes are TRBV7-3 and TRBJ1-6, with D uncertain. The germline V gene encodes CDR1 SGHTA and CDR2 FQGTGA. The CDR3 covers 15 residues. V lost 5 bases, J lost 7 bases, and 15 bases lay in between. CDR3 nucleotide sequence: TGTGCCAGCAGCAAATCGAGACTGGGAAATTCACCCCTCCACTTT. Translation: CASSKSRLGNSPLHF.

This chain links TRBV18 with TRBJ2-3; no reliable D call. CDR1 and CDR2 (germline): KGHSH, LQKENI. The V end lost 2 bases, the J end lost 4 bases, and 7 bases lay between the germline ends. The CDR3 runs 13 residues. The CDR3 loop reads CASSPSFPDTQYF. CDR3 coding DNA: TGTGCCAGCTCACCAAGTTTCCCAGATACGCAGTATTTT.

The chain is built from TRBV18 and TRBJ2-2; D possibly corresponds to TRBD1 (5 bases). Germline V gene sequence: CDR1 KGHSH, CDR2 LQKENI. The CDR3 has 14 amino acids. Between the trimmed V and J ends, which lost 2 bases and 8 bases, there was a span of 12 bases. The CDR3 spells CASSPGAPRGELFF. DNA for the CDR3: TGTGCCAGCTCACCAGGGGCCCCAAGAGGGGAGCTGTTTTTT.

The chain joins TRBV6-6 to TRBJ1-1; unclear D gene. The V gene lost 2 bases and the J gene lost 8 bases, with 6 bases spanning the gap. This CDR3 is built from 11 residues. Germline CDR1 MNHNY, CDR2 SVGAGI (reference sequence). The CDR3 loop reads CASSYSNEAFF. CDR3 nucleotide sequence: TGTGCCAGCAGTTACAGTAACGAAGCTTTCTTT.

This clone was detected only a few times. V and J are TRBV16 and TRBJ1-2; D is possibly TRBD1 (6 bases). V dropped 0 bases and J dropped 8 bases, with 19 bases sitting between them. This CDR3 region has 16 residues. CDR1 and CDR2 (germline): KGHSY, FQNENV. This CDR3 is CASSQSTLQGHSGYTF. Here the CDR3 DNA reads TGTGCCAGCAGCCAATCTACTCTACAGGGCCATAGCGGCTACACCTTC.

This chain joins TRBV27 and TRBJ2-5; D perhaps matches TRBD1 (6 bases). The J call could be wrong; TRBJ2-7 is a better fit for the DNA end. Germline V CDR1 and CDR2: MNHEY, SMNVEV (reference sequence). CDR3 length: 15 amino acids. Here the CDR3 DNA reads TGTGCCAGCAGTGTTGGGGGCTGGAGCTCCTACGAGCAGTACTTC. It specifies CASSVGGWSSYEQYF.

This clone came up once. This sequence joins TRBV29-1 and TRBJ1-2, with D perhaps TRBD1 (5 bases). Per germline, CDR1 SQVTM and CDR2 ANQGSEA. CDR3 size: 13 residues. Between the trimmed V and J ends, which lost 7 bases and 1 base, there was a span of 13 bases. The CDR3 nucleotides read TGCAGCGACCCGCCGGGGGGTAACTATGGCTACACCTTC. Its translation is CSDPPGGNYGYTF.

This sequence joins TRBV7-2 and TRBJ2-7; 15 positions agree with TRBD2. In germline, CDR1 is SGHTA, CDR2 FQGNSA. Losses at the gene ends were 3 bases for V and 7 bases for J; bases not matched to a gene: 16. CDR3 length equals 19 residues. CDR3 region: CASSLGPGLAGGPTGEQYF. In nucleotides, the CDR3 is TGTGCCAGCAGCTTGGGCCCGGGACTAGCGGGAGGACCAACGGGGGAGCAGTACTTC.

This chain links TRBV30 with TRBJ1-2, with 11 nucleotides matching TRBD1. The CDR3 runs to 14 residues. Trimming cost V 3 bases and J 5 bases; bases outside gene matches: 5. In germline, CDR1 is GTSNPN, CDR2 SVGIG (reference sequence). CDR3 loop: CAWRGQGVGYGYTF. CDR3 DNA: TGTGCCTGGAGGGGACAGGGGGTGGGGTATGGCTACACCTTC.

The rearrangement joins TRBV4-3 to TRBJ2-1; 8 nucleotides align to TRBD1. Germline trimming cut 6 bases from V and 2 bases from J; bases unmatched to any gene: 12. The CDR3 is made up of 17 amino acids. CDR1 and CDR2 (germline): LGHNA, YSLEER. Here the CDR3 DNA reads TGCGCCAGCAGTCGGGACGGCCAGGGGGCGACCTACAATGAGCAGTTCTTC. It specifies CASSRDGQGATYNEQFF.

This sequence joins TRBV18 and TRBJ2-3; 9 nucleotides line up with TRBD2. J gave up 9 bases and V 6 bases, and 13 bases lay outside the gene matches. From germline, CDR1 is KGHSH and CDR2 LQKENI. CDR3 length: 15 amino acids. The CDR3 DNA reads TGTGCCAGCTCCCCCAAGGCGGGGGGGTCCGACACGCAGTATTTT. This translates into CASSPKAGGSDTQYF.

The chain has TRBV18 and TRBJ2-7, with 9 nucleotides matching TRBD1. The CDR3 is 14 residues long. After removal of 6 bases from V and 2 bases from J, the junction contained 5 bases not matched to a gene. CDR1 and CDR2 (germline): KGHSH, LQKENI. CDR3 nucleotides: TGTGCCAGCTCGCACAGGGGGCTCCCCTACGAGCAGTACTTC. This sequence encodes CASSHRGLPYEQYF.